This T cell receptor (beta chain) came from a study of blood T cell repertoires in COVID-19. Study summary: Sites across the United States, Italy and Spain contributed samples from acute and convalescent COVID-19. In each case, the material was cDNA or gDNA derived from T cells, B-cell-depleted T cells, or PBMCs.

In the original analysis: Estimates of nucleated cell counts were drawn from the amplification of reference gene primers. Assay used: immunoSEQ multiplex PCR; TCRdb lists only in-frame clones, some missing. That table supplies the V and J calls and clone size; D and trimming were determined from the DNA. The repertoire consists of around 160,000 clones, with about 83% occurring once and the leading ten covering around 13%. The sequencing input was peripheral blood. The source of this sequence is a woman of 80 years or more with acute or convalescent COVID-19.

The CDR3 region has the DNA TGTGCCAGCCTAGCCAGCTCAGGGGGCAGGAACACTGAAGCTTTCTTT. Its protein is CASLASSGGRNTEAFF. This chain links TRBV3-1 (or the pseudogene TRBV3-2) with TRBJ1-1; 8 bases agree with TRBD1. CDR1 and CDR2 (germline): LGHDT, YNNKEL (reference sequence). The trim removed 8 bases at V and 1 base at J, leaving 12 bases unmatched. CDR3 length: 16 residues.